This T cell receptor delta chain was identified during a study of γδ T cells in repeated Plasmodium falciparum infection. At the level of the study: Age- and gender-matched Australian children served as comparison for malaria-exposed Malian children.

There are a few counts of this clone. A read error likely explains this, since a far larger clone differs by one base. This sample also contains other DNA sequences that code for the same CDR3. TCRdb called clones anew from the multiplex PCR reads with CATT. The sample holds roughly 50,000 delta-chain clones, about 1.6% seen once. The TCR comes from a pool of human donors (malaria-infected and uninfected, not separated). Input material: gamma-delta T cells from blood.

The CDR3 coding sequence is TGTGCTCTCGGGGAACCTCCCGTCGGCTCCTGGGACACCCGACAGATGTTTTTC. Translating it yields CALGEPPVGSWDTRQMFF. The gene calls are TRDV1 and TRDJ3, with D perhaps TRDD3 (5 bases). Germline lookup yields CDR1 TSWWSYY and CDR2 QGS. The CDR3 has 18 residues.